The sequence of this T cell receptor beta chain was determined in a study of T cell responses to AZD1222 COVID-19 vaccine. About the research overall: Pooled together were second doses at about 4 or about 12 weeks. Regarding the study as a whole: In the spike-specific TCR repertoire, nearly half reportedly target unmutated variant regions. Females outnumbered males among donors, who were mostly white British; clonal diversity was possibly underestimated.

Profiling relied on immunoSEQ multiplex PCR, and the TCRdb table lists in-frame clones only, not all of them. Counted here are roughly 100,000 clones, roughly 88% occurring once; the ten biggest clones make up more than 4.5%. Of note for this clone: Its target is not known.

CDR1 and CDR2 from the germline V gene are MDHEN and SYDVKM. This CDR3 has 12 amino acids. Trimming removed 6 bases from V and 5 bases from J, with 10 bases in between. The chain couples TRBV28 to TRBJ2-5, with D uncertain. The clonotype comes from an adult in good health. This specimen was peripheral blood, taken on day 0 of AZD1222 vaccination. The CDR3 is CASSAPWETQYF. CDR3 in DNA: TGTGCCAGCAGCGCACCATGGGAGACCCAGTACTTC. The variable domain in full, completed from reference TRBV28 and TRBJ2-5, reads DVKVTQSSRYLVKRTGEKVFLECVQDMDHENMFWYRQDPGLGLRLIYFSYDVKMKEKGDIPEGYSVSREKKERFSLILESASTNQTSMYLCASSAPWETQYFGPGTRLLVL.